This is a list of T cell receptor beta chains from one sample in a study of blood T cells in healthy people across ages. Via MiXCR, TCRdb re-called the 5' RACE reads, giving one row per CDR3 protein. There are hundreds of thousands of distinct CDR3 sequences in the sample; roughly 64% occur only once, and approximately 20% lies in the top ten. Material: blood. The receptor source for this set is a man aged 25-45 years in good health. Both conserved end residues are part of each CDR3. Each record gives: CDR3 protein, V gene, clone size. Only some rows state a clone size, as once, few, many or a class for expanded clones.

cdr3_aa: CASRRTFSTDTQYF
v_call: TRBV2
clone_size: NA

cdr3_aa: CATKGSREAPHNKQFF
v_call: TRBV15
clone_size: NA

cdr3_aa: CASSTAGGPREQYF
v_call: TRBV27
clone_size: many

cdr3_aa: CASSYSEPVNYGYTF
v_call: TRBV6-6
clone_size: NA

cdr3_aa: CACARDRGSDTQYF
v_call: TRBV6-2/TRBV6-3
clone_size: NA

cdr3_aa: CSVAGSSNYGYTF
v_call: TRBV29-1
clone_size: NA

cdr3_aa: CASSYNSGPPETQYF
v_call: TRBV5-1
clone_size: NA

cdr3_aa: CASSLQLSSTDTQYF
v_call: TRBV7-2
clone_size: few

cdr3_aa: CASSRDFNEQFF
v_call: TRBV6-2/TRBV6-3
clone_size: few

cdr3_aa: CASSFRGRVDPNYGYTF
v_call: TRBV5-1
clone_size: NA

cdr3_aa: CASSPQGSAGELFF
v_call: TRBV6-5
clone_size: NA

cdr3_aa: CASSPILAAYNEQFF
v_call: TRBV18
clone_size: NA

cdr3_aa: CASSSLESRGYEQYF
v_call: TRBV27
clone_size: NA

cdr3_aa: CASSQVGEETQFF
v_call: TRBV4-1
clone_size: NA

cdr3_aa: CASSILKGTGHYGYTF
v_call: TRBV7-2
clone_size: NA

cdr3_aa: CASETRGVRSPLHF
v_call: TRBV6-2/TRBV6-3
clone_size: NA

cdr3_aa: CASSPRGLTSGRSETQYF
v_call: TRBV7-2
clone_size: NA

cdr3_aa: CSVRARSTYEQYF
v_call: TRBV29-1
clone_size: few

cdr3_aa: CASSGEINSPLHF
v_call: TRBV6-4
clone_size: NA

cdr3_aa: CASRVGETDTQYF
v_call: TRBV12-3/TRBV12-4
clone_size: NA

cdr3_aa: CASTYTDRYNEQFF
v_call: TRBV27
clone_size: NA

cdr3_aa: CASSPGTTPETQYF
v_call: TRBV5-1
clone_size: NA

cdr3_aa: CSAWEGYNSYGYTF
v_call: TRBV20-1
clone_size: NA

cdr3_aa: CASGVNYNTGELFF
v_call: TRBV2
clone_size: NA

cdr3_aa: CASSGTTEGETQYF
v_call: TRBV12-3/TRBV12-4
clone_size: NA

cdr3_aa: CASQAGTSTDTQYF
v_call: TRBV28
clone_size: few

cdr3_aa: CASSQRGGETQYF
v_call: TRBV4-2
clone_size: few